This T cell receptor beta chain was sequenced for a study of cytomegalovirus exposure and HLA in healthy donors. Researchers ran the PCR with 60 Vbeta and 13 Jbeta primers. Data came from immunoSEQ multiplex PCR; TCRdb stores just in-frame clones and leaves some out. Among around 200,000 clones listed, 70% to 85% were seen once. The length of the CDR3 is 15 residues. Germline assignment: CDR1 LNHDA and CDR2 SQIVND (reference sequence). V was clipped by 6 bases and J by 1 base; unmatched bases: 6. The sequencing sample was made of PBMCs. The sequence was collected from a girl aged 2 to 10 in good health and CMV-seronegative. This sequence joins TRBV19 and TRBJ1-1, with TRBD1 matching over 9 bases. The CDR3 coding sequence is TGTGCCAGTAGGGGACGGGACAGGGCGAACACTGAAGCTTTCTTT. It is translated as CASRGRDRANTEAFF. Using reference TRBV19 and TRBJ1-1 for the parts outside the CDR3, the full variable domain is DGGITQSPKYLFRKEGQNVTLSCEQNLNHDAMYWYRQDPGQGLRLIYYSQIVNDFQKGDIAEGYSVSREKKESFPLTVTSAQKNPTAFYLCASRGRDRANTEAFFGQGTRLTVV.